This T cell receptor beta chain originates from a study of PD-1 blockade in classical Hodgkin lymphoma. At the level of the study: Patients were infused with nivolumab 3 mg/kg every 2 weeks. Study-wide points: The authors excluded patients who started nivolumab under 1 year after ASCT. According to reports, newly diagnosed patients had lower baseline TCR diversity than healthy donors, and relapsed/refractory patients had lower baseline TCR diversity still. Researchers reported that CD4+ TCR diversity, though not CD8+, rose significantly by C4D1.

Each patient's relapse followed autologous stem cell transplantation, and brentuximab vedotin exposure varied. Magnetic negative selection was used to purify CD4+ T cells from thawed PBMCs. With regard to this clone: Its antigen is unidentified.

The germline gives CDR1 LNHNV, CDR2 YYDKDF (reference sequence). The CDR3 spans 16 residues. V lost 0 bases to trimming and J lost 1 base, with 10 bases between them. The assay was immunoSEQ multiplex PCR, and TCRdb's table has in-frame clones only and misses some. This table has several thousand clones, about 77% appearing once. The rearrangement uses TRBV15 and TRBJ1-5; D may be TRBD1 (5 bases). This clonotype originated in a human donor with classical Hodgkin lymphoma. This sample comprised CD4+ T cells from blood, obtained at baseline. CDR3 sequence: CATSRDWGGSNQPQHF. CDR3 nucleotide sequence: TGTGCCACCAGCAGAGATTGGGGGGGAAGCAATCAGCCCCAGCATTTT.